A selection of T cell receptor beta chains follows, all from one sample in a study of identical twins. TCRdb independently ran MiXCR on the 5' RACE reads; one entry per CDR3 protein. The table has some 330,000 distinct CDR3 sequences, approximately 10% seen once. The sample comprised naive T cells sorted from blood. The receptors originated from a woman aged 50 to 60 in good health. Both conserved end residues are part of each CDR3. D genes are given only for firm matches. Some rows have no size entry. The others give once, few or many, or a class for an expanded clone.

clone_size: many; v_call: TRBV12-3/TRBV12-4; d_call: TRBD1; j_call: TRBJ1-2; cdr3_nt: TGTGCCAGCAGTCTCAGGGGGGTACGAGCTAACTATGGCTACACCTTC; cdr3_aa: CASSLRGVRANYGYTF
clone_size: many; v_call: TRBV3-1; d_call: -; j_call: TRBJ1-2; cdr3_nt: TGTGCCAGCAGCCAACGCTATGGCTACACCTTC; cdr3_aa: CASSQRYGYTF
clone_size: -; v_call: TRBV13; d_call: TRBD2; j_call: TRBJ2-7; cdr3_nt: TGTGCCAGCAGCTCCCCTGAAGGGCTAGCGGGAGACGCCTACGAGCAGTACTTC; cdr3_aa: CASSSPEGLAGDAYEQYF
clone_size: few; v_call: TRBV4-1; d_call: -; j_call: TRBJ2-5; cdr3_nt: TGCGCCAGCAGCCTGACCACGGCGGAGACCCAGTACTTC; cdr3_aa: CASSLTTAETQYF
clone_size: few; v_call: TRBV20-1; d_call: -; j_call: TRBJ2-3; cdr3_nt: TGCAGCCCCATGGGCTCGACCACAGATACGCAGTATTTT; cdr3_aa: CSPMGSTTDTQYF
clone_size: -; v_call: TRBV10-3; d_call: -; j_call: TRBJ2-2; cdr3_nt: TGTGCCATCAGTGAAGGGTTAGTTTCGGCCGGGGAGCTGTTTTTT; cdr3_aa: CAISEGLVSAGELFF
clone_size: few; v_call: TRBV20-1; d_call: -; j_call: TRBJ2-7; cdr3_nt: TGCAGTGCTAGAGAGTACGGGACCTCCTACGAGCAGTACTTC; cdr3_aa: CSAREYGTSYEQYF
clone_size: few; v_call: TRBV5-1; d_call: -; j_call: TRBJ1-1; cdr3_nt: TGCGCCAGCAGCTTTGAAGCTGGACCGAAAAACACTGAAGCTTTCTTT; cdr3_aa: CASSFEAGPKNTEAFF
clone_size: many; v_call: TRBV12-3/TRBV12-4; d_call: -; j_call: TRBJ1-5; cdr3_nt: TGTGCCAGCAGTTTTACAGGGAGCGGACAGCCCCAGCATTTT; cdr3_aa: CASSFTGSGQPQHF
clone_size: many; v_call: TRBV6-5; d_call: -; j_call: TRBJ1-6; cdr3_nt: TGTGCCAGCAGTAACCGACAGCGATCACCCCTCCACTTT; cdr3_aa: CASSNRQRSPLHF
clone_size: few; v_call: TRBV5-6; d_call: -; j_call: TRBJ2-2; cdr3_nt: TGTGCCAGCAGTCAAGGGAGGAACACCGGGGAGCTGTTTTTT; cdr3_aa: CASSQGRNTGELFF
clone_size: few; v_call: TRBV5-5; d_call: -; j_call: TRBJ2-7; cdr3_nt: TGTGCCAGCAGCTTGTACCAGAGAAGGGGCGAGCAGTACTTC; cdr3_aa: CASSLYQRRGEQYF
clone_size: few; v_call: TRBV20-1; d_call: -; j_call: TRBJ2-5; cdr3_nt: TGCAGTGCTAGAGAAGGCGGGTCAGAGACCCAGTACTTC; cdr3_aa: CSAREGGSETQYF